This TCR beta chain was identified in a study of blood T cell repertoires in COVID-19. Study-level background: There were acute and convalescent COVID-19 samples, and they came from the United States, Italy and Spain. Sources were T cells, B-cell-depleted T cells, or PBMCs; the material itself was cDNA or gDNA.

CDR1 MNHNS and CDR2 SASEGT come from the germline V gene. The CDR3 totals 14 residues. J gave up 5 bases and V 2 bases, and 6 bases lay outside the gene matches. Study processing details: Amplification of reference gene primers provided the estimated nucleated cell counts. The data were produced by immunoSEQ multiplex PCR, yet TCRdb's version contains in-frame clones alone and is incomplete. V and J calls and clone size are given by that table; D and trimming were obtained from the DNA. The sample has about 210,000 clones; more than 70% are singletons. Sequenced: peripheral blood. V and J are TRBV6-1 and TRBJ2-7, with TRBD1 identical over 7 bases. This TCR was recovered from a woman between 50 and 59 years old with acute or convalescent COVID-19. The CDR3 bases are TGTGCCAGCAGTGAAATACAGGGGCCCCACGAGCAGTACTTC. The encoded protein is CASSEIQGPHEQYF.